The 30 T cell receptor beta chains listed next were all sequenced from one sample in a study of control samples from healthy donors and cancer patients. Sequencing used immunoSEQ multiplex PCR; TCRdb keeps in-frame clones, though not all of them. The profile covers roughly 140,000 clones, with nearly 95% appearing a single time and 2% to 2.5% taken by the ten largest. Sequenced input: blood. The receptor set was obtained from a man aged 50-60 years in good health.

The chain links TRBV5-1 to TRBJ2-5; 7 bases agree with TRBD1. The germline V gene has CDR1 SGHRS and CDR2 YFSETQ. J lost 1 base, V lost 0 bases, and 15 bases had no gene match. The CDR3 totals 19 residues. The CDR3 spells CASSLAGTGTALFQETQYF. The CDR3 nucleotides read TGCGCCAGCAGCTTGGCCGGAACCGGGACAGCCTTATTCCAAGAGACCCAGTACTTC.

This clone has only one observation. The chain couples TRBV28 to TRBJ1-5; 12 bases align to TRBD1. V lost 2 bases and J lost 7; bases outside the gene matches: 6. CDR1 is MDHEN and CDR2 is SYDVKM in the germline V gene. CDR3 length: 16 amino acids. The CDR3 bases are TGTGCCAGCAGTTTAAGGGGACAGGGGGCCCGACAGCCCCAGCATTTT. Translated, it gives CASSLRGQGARQPQHF.

This rearrangement joins TRBV27 to TRBJ2-3; perhaps TRBD1 as D (6 bases). The V gene's germline CDR1 is MNHEY and CDR2 SMNVEV (reference sequence). This CDR3 is 16 amino acids long. Trimming removed 5 bases from V and 6 bases from J, with 21 bases in between. CDR3 sequence reads: CASSPTQGNYIDTQYF. For the CDR3, the DNA is TGTGCCAGCAGTCCGACTCAGGGGAATTATATTGATACGCAGTATTTT.

The chain combines TRBV7-2 with TRBJ2-5; the match to TRBD1 covers 7 bases. Germline assignment: CDR1 SGHTA and CDR2 FQGNSA. V gave up 5 bases and J gave up 5 bases; unmatched junction bases: 5. The CDR3 consists of 13 residues. The CDR3 DNA is TGTGCCAGCAGCGGAAACAGGGGTGAGACCCAGTACTTC. As protein: CASSGNRGETQYF.

The chain uses TRBV18 and TRBJ2-1; TRBD2 is a possible D gene (6 bases). V lost 5 bases and J lost 10, with 18 bases in between. Germline assignment: CDR1 KGHSH and CDR2 LQKENI. The CDR3 covers 14 residues. Written as DNA, the CDR3 is TGTGCCAGCTCAACGGGAGTAGTATTCTGGGAGCAGTTCTTC. Protein: CASSTGVVFWEQFF.

This clone has a single count. This rearrangement joins TRBV29-1 to TRBJ1-6, with a possible D match to TRBD1 (5 bases). This CDR3 is built from 13 residues. Trimming took 4 bases from V and 6 from J, leaving 10 bases between them. Germline-derived CDR1 and CDR2 are SQVTM and ANQGSEA. The CDR3 is CSVATAFNSPLHF. The CDR3 region has the DNA TGCAGCGTTGCGACAGCTTTTAATTCACCCCTCCACTTT.

This clone was counted a single time. The chain carries TRBV27 and TRBJ1-1; D is unresolved. CDR1 is MNHEY and CDR2 is SMNVEV in the germline V gene (reference sequence). Trimming took 1 base from V and 7 from J, leaving 13 bases between them. The CDR3 runs to 14 residues. CDR3 nucleotides: TGTGCCAGCAGTTTATTAGGGCCGGGGAGTGAAGCTTTCTTT. Its translation is CASSLLGPGSEAFF.

The rearrangement joins TRBV7-9 to TRBJ2-5; TRBD1 agrees at 9 bases. Germline lookup yields CDR1 SEHNR and CDR2 FQNEAQ (reference sequence). V dropped 6 bases and J dropped 5; count of bases not matched to a gene: 7. The CDR3 runs to 14 residues. CDR3 region: CASRSGQGIETQYF. Written as DNA, the CDR3 is TGTGCCAGCAGGTCGGGACAGGGCATCGAGACCCAGTACTTC.

The V call is TRBV18, the J call TRBJ2-7, with D tentatively TRBD1 or TRBD2 (5 bases each). Germline V gene sequence: CDR1 KGHSH, CDR2 LQKENI. The ends were cut back, 6 bases at V and 0 bases at J, with 12 bases in the middle. CDR3 length equals 14 residues. CDR3 coding DNA: TGTGCCAGCTCTCCGGGGACGACCTCCTACGAGCAGTACTTC. Translating gives CASSPGTTSYEQYF.

The chain carries TRBV2 and TRBJ2-7; either TRBD1 or TRBD2 may supply D (5 bases each). This CDR3 has 15 amino acids. Germline CDR1 is SNHLY and CDR2 is FYNNEI. V was trimmed by 4 bases and J by 4 bases, leaving 17 bases between them. The CDR3 is CASSGPGTFPYEQYF. The CDR3 DNA reads TGTGCCAGCAGTGGGCCCGGGACGTTCCCATACGAGCAGTACTTC. Combining the CDR3 with reference TRBV2 and TRBJ2-7 gives the whole variable domain EPEVTQTPSHQVTQMGQEVILRCVPISNHLYFYWYRQILGQKVEFLVSFYNNEISEKSEIFDDQFSVERPDGSNFTLKIRSTKLEDSAMYFCASSGPGTFPYEQYFGPGTRLTVT.

The rearrangement uses TRBV3-1 (or the pseudogene TRBV3-2) and TRBJ1-1; D gene ambiguous. Germline CDR1 LGHDT, CDR2 YNNKEL (reference sequence). V shed 3 bases and J shed 1 base, with 15 bases lying between them. This CDR3 region has 16 residues. The CDR3 DNA sequence: TGTGCCAGCAGCCAGTCGGGTGATGTGGGGAACACTGAAGCTTTCTTT. It encodes CASSQSGDVGNTEAFF.

The chain is built from TRBV6-1 and TRBJ2-7, with D uncertain. The V and J ends lost 0 bases and 2 bases respectively, with 11 bases between them. In germline, CDR1 is MNHNS, CDR2 SASEGT. The CDR3 consists of 15 residues. The CDR3 region has the DNA TGTGCCAGCAGTGAAGCGCGTTGGGCCGCCTACGAGCAGTACTTC. Its protein is CASSEARWAAYEQYF.

This clone was detected only once. The J gene is TRBJ1-4, the V gene TRBV2, with D tentatively TRBD1 (5 bases). Germline V gene lookup returns CDR1 SNHLY and CDR2 FYNNEI. V was cut by 7 bases and J by 8 bases, with 17 bases left in between. This CDR3 comprises 14 residues. CDR3 region: CASNRASGGEKLFF. The CDR3 DNA sequence: TGTGCCAGCAACCGGGCCTCGGGGGGAGAAAAACTGTTTTTT.

This chain connects TRBV27 to TRBJ2-7; TRBD1 aligns across 8 bases. CDR3 length: 14 residues. Germline trimming cut 5 bases from V and 2 bases from J; bases unmatched to any gene: 5. Germline CDR1 reads MNHEY; CDR2 reads SMNVEV (reference sequence). The CDR3 DNA reads as TGTGCCAGCAGTGTCTCCAGGGGGCCCTACGAGCAGTACTTC. This translates into CASSVSRGPYEQYF.

This clone is a singleton in its sample. This chain joins TRBV5-1 and TRBJ1-4, with TRBD1 as a possible D gene (5 bases). The CDR3 runs to 15 residues. The V end lost 2 bases, the J end lost 5 bases, and 13 bases lay between the germline ends. CDR1 SGHRS and CDR2 YFSETQ come from the germline V gene. The CDR3 nucleotides read TGCGCCAGCAGCTTTTCGGGGGACTACAATGAAAAACTGTTTTTT. As protein: CASSFSGDYNEKLFF.

The chain carries TRBV4-1 and TRBJ2-3; 9 positions match TRBD2. V trimming: 2 bases; J trimming: 3 bases; junction bases outside the gene matches: 12. This CDR3 spans 18 amino acids. CDR1 and CDR2 from the germline V gene are MGHRA and YSYEKL. The DNA for the CDR3 is TGCGCCAGCAGCCAAACTCGCGGGAGGGCCGAAGGAACAGATACGCAGTATTTT. This encodes CASSQTRGRAEGTDTQYF.

The V gene is TRBV25-1, the J gene TRBJ1-3, with D hard to call. In germline, CDR1 is MGHDK, CDR2 SYGVNS. The CDR3 sequence is 14 residues long. Trimming removed 4 bases at V and 6 bases at J, with 13 bases between. CDR3 DNA sequence: TGTGCCAGCAGTGTGCCAGGCCCGTCAAACACCATATATTTT. Translation gives CASSVPGPSNTIYF.

This clone appeared once. The DNA of the CDR3 is TGTGCCAGCTCACCAGTAGAGGACGGTTACCAAGAGACCCAGTACTTC. Translating it yields CASSPVEDGYQETQYF. The V and J genes are TRBV18 and TRBJ2-5, with D unresolved. The CDR3 sequence is 16 residues long. Looked up from germline, CDR1 is KGHSH and CDR2 is LQKENI. V was cut by 2 bases and J by 0 bases, with 13 bases left in between. Combining the CDR3 with reference TRBV18 and TRBJ2-5 gives the whole variable domain NAGVMQNPRHLVRRRGQEARLRCSPMKGHSHVYWYRQLPEEGLKFMVYLQKENIIDESGMPKERFSAEFPKEGPSILRIQQVVRGDSAAYFCASSPVEDGYQETQYFGPGTRLLVL.

The chain uses TRBV10-1 and TRBJ1-5; D call uncertain. Germline V gene lookup returns CDR1 WNHNN and CDR2 SYGVQD (reference sequence). Trimming cost V 2 bases and J 3 bases, with 2 bases left between them. The CDR3 covers 12 residues. The CDR3 DNA sequence: TGCGCCAGCAGTGAGACCAATCAGCCCCAGCATTTT. It encodes CASSETNQPQHF.

V and J are TRBV7-9 and TRBJ2-3, with TRBD2 matching over 11 bases. The J segment lost 3 bases and the V segment lost 6 bases, leaving 5 bases of the junction unmatched. There are 15 residues in the CDR3. Germline CDR1 and CDR2: SEHNR and FQNEAQ (reference sequence). In nucleotides, the CDR3 is TGTGCCAGCAGACCAACTAGCGGGAGTACAGATACGCAGTATTTT. It is translated as CASRPTSGSTDTQYF. Complete variable domain (other parts from reference TRBV7-9 and TRBJ2-3): DTGVSQNPRHKITKRGQNVTFRCDPISEHNRLYWYRQTLGQGPEFLTYFQNEAQLEKSRLLSDRFSAERPKGSFSTLEIQRTEQGDSAMYLCASRPTSGSTDTQYFGPGTRLTVL.

The table lists this clone with a count of one. The chain uses TRBV25-1 and TRBJ2-1; no definite D call. From germline, CDR1 is MGHDK and CDR2 SYGVNS. Trimming removed 4 bases at V and 2 bases at J, with 12 bases between. The CDR3 extends over 15 amino acids. The CDR3 loop reads CASSVNSDPYNEQFF. Here the CDR3 DNA reads TGTGCCAGCAGTGTTAACTCAGACCCCTACAATGAGCAGTTCTTC.

The V and J genes are TRBV5-8 and TRBJ1-4, with D perhaps matching TRBD1 (5 bases). Trimming shortened V by 0 bases and J by 5 bases, and 14 bases separated the two germline ends. Germline CDR1 SGHTS, CDR2 YDEGEE. This CDR3 comprises 16 residues. In nucleotides, the CDR3 is TGTGCCAGCAGCTTGGCCTGGGGGGATCCGAATGAAAAACTGTTTTTT. This gives the protein CASSLAWGDPNEKLFF.

A single count supports this clone. The CDR3 region has the DNA TGTGCCAGCAGCCAAAGGCGCTACTACGAGCAGTACTTC. Its translation is CASSQRRYYEQYF. The chain has TRBV16 and TRBJ2-7, with no clear D. The CDR3 covers 13 residues. Deletions cut 2 bases from V and 3 bases from J, with 8 bases between. Germline V lookup: CDR1 KGHSY, CDR2 FQNENV.

This clone was seen only once. This chain uses TRBV2 with TRBJ2-5, with D hard to call. Per the germline V gene, CDR1 is SNHLY and CDR2 is FYNNEI. V was trimmed by 3 bases and J by 5 bases, leaving 7 bases between them. This CDR3 is 12 amino acids long. The CDR3 DNA reads as TGTGCCAGCAGTGACAGGTCCGAGACCCAGTACTTC. This translates into CASSDRSETQYF. Combining the CDR3 with reference TRBV2 and TRBJ2-5 gives the whole variable domain EPEVTQTPSHQVTQMGQEVILRCVPISNHLYFYWYRQILGQKVEFLVSFYNNEISEKSEIFDDQFSVERPDGSNFTLKIRSTKLEDSAMYFCASSDRSETQYFGPGTRLLVL.

The rearrangement joins TRBV10-3 to TRBJ1-2, with 9 bases that match TRBD1. CDR3 length: 12 residues. CDR1 and CDR2 from the germline V gene are ENHRY and SYGVKD. Trimming took 6 bases from V and 10 from J; bases not matched to a gene: 6. DNA for the CDR3: TGTGCCATCAGCCTCCTACAGGGGGCCTACACCTTC. Translated, it gives CAISLLQGAYTF.

The chain links TRBV29-1 to TRBJ2-2; 8 bases line up with TRBD2. V lost 7 bases, J lost 5 bases, and 0 bases stayed unmatched. The CDR3 covers 11 residues. Looked up from germline, CDR1 is SQVTM and CDR2 is ANQGSEA. CDR3 sequence (DNA): TGCAGCGGCGGGGGGACCGGGGAGCTGTTTTTT. As protein: CSGGGTGELFF.

This clone was detected only once. The V and J genes are TRBV14 and TRBJ1-2; maybe TRBD1 (5 bases). Trimming pared 1 base from V and 1 base from J, leaving 10 bases between. Germline loops: CDR1 SGHDN, CDR2 FVKESK. This CDR3 spans 15 amino acids. The CDR3 spells CASSQGGRLNYGYTF. The CDR3 region has the DNA TGTGCCAGCAGCCAAGGGGGCAGGCTTAACTATGGCTACACCTTC.

The chain is built from TRBV6-1 and TRBJ2-1, with 7 bases aligning to TRBD2. This CDR3 comprises 11 residues. Unmatched junction bases numbered 2, after V lost 3 bases and J lost 12 bases. The V gene's germline CDR1 is MNHNS and CDR2 SASEGT. Written as DNA, the CDR3 is TGTGCCAGCAGTGAGGGGGGGTCGCAGTTCTTC. The encoded protein is CASSEGGSQFF.

V is TRBV18 and J is TRBJ2-5; 8 bases are shared with TRBD1. J gave up 0 bases and V 5 bases, and 2 bases lay outside the gene matches. CDR1 is KGHSH and CDR2 is LQKENI in the germline V gene. This CDR3 is 14 amino acids long. CDR3: CASSGTGDQETQYF. The CDR3 DNA reads as TGTGCCAGCTCAGGGACAGGCGACCAAGAGACCCAGTACTTC.

The gene calls are TRBV6-5 and TRBJ1-5; 9 nucleotides agree with TRBD1. The V segment lost 6 bases and the J segment 5 bases; nucleotides outside the gene matches: 8. The CDR3 covers 15 residues. Germline V gene sequence: CDR1 MNHEY, CDR2 SVGAGI. The CDR3 coding sequence is TGTGCCAGCAGGGTCACGGGACAGGGCCATCAGCCCCAGCATTTT. Its protein is CASRVTGQGHQPQHF.